The clone carrying this T cell receptor (beta chain) has only one observation. Its antigen remains unidentified. Terminally differentiated effector memory CD45RA+ cells were left out of the naive CD8 fraction, which was CD45RO-negative and positively selected for CCR7. These data are taken from a study of shared clonotypes between healthy human individuals. Study-wide findings and caveats: Some naive CD4 clonotypes, 4.5% to 5.5%, turned up in common across several donors.

The method was immunoSEQ multiplex PCR; TCRdb's version includes in-frame clones alone and lacks a portion of them. The sample lists under 1 million clones; roughly 92% were seen once. Trimming removed 4 bases from V and 0 bases from J, with 4 bases in between. The CDR3 length is 12 residues. Looked up from germline, CDR1 is SGHDN and CDR2 is FVKESK. The chain employs TRBV14 and TRBJ2-7; D ambiguous. Sequenced: naive CD8+ T cells sorted from blood. The origin of this receptor is a young man in good health. The DNA of the CDR3 is TGTGCCAGCAGCCCCAGCTCCTACGAGCAGTACTTC. Amino acids: CASSPSSYEQYF.